The 26 T cell receptor beta chains below come from one sample, sequenced in a study of spatial heterogeneity in lung cancer. Each CDR3 protein is one row after TCRdb ran MiXCR on the 5' RACE reads. The repertoire consists of some 50,000 distinct CDR3 sequences, with approximately 10% occurring once and the leading ten covering roughly 40%. The time point: sample taken at primary tumor resection. Tumor, nontumor lung or frozen PBMC supplied whole RNA that was sequenced unsorted. Sequencing was performed on PBMCs, taken at surgery. Receptors were obtained from a female donor with early-stage non-small cell lung cancer.

This clonotype occurred a few times. V usage is TRBV18 and J usage is TRBJ2-3; D is ambiguous. V lost 4 bases to trimming and J lost 4 bases, with 3 bases between them. The germline V gene has CDR1 KGHSH and CDR2 LQKENI. This CDR3 contains 11 residues. DNA for the CDR3: TGTGCCAGCTCACACTCAGATACGCAGTATTTT. Encoded protein: CASSHSDTQYF.

The chain couples TRBV7-2 to TRBJ2-2; TRBD1 might be the D (7 bases). CDR3 length: 16 residues. Germline V lookup: CDR1 SGHTA, CDR2 FQGNSA. V gave up 0 bases and J gave up 1 base, with 9 bases separating them. CDR3 loop: CASSLAQGGNTGELFF. The CDR3 nucleotides are TGTGCCAGCAGCTTAGCCCAGGGGGGGAACACCGGGGAGCTGTTTTTT.

The sample holds a few counts of this clonotype. The chain combines TRBV19 with TRBJ1-1, with 7 bases lining up with TRBD1. There are 14 residues in the CDR3. After removal of 5 bases from V and 4 bases from J, the junction contained 7 bases not matched to a gene. Per the germline V gene, CDR1 is LNHDA and CDR2 is SQIVND (reference sequence). The CDR3 DNA is TGTGCCAGTAGTGAACGACAGGGAGCCACTGAAGCTTTCTTT. Amino acid sequence: CASSERQGATEAFF.

The chain joins TRBV7-2 to TRBJ2-5; tentative D call: TRBD1 (5 bases). Germline-derived CDR1 and CDR2 are SGHTA and FQGNSA. This CDR3 has 15 residues. Trimming stripped 5 bases from V and 1 base from J, with 14 bases between. CDR3 bases: TGTGCCAGCAGCCTAGGGGCAGGCACCCAAGAGACCCAGTACTTC. Amino acid sequence: CASSLGAGTQETQYF.

This clonotype occurred many times. The J gene is TRBJ2-1, the V gene TRBV7-8, with D possibly being TRBD1 (6 bases). Looked up from germline, CDR1 is SGHVS and CDR2 is FQNEAQ. V was clipped by 5 bases and J by 4 bases, with 12 bases between them. This CDR3 has 14 residues. CDR3 bases: TGTGCCAGCAGCCATGGACAGTTTTACAATGAGCAGTTCTTC. Protein sequence: CASSHGQFYNEQFF. Based on the CDR3 plus reference TRBV7-8 and TRBJ2-1, the full variable domain is GAGVSQSPRYKVAKRGQDVALRCDPISGHVSLFWYQQALGQGPEFLTYFQNEAQLDKSGLPSDRFFAERPEGSVSTLKIQRTQQEDSAVYLCASSHGQFYNEQFFGPGTRLTVL.

This clonotype showed up just a few times. This sequence joins TRBV12-3 or TRBV12-4 and TRBJ1-1; D is perhaps TRBD1 (5 bases). V lost 7 bases and J 6 bases, leaving 18 bases between the germline ends. This CDR3 is built from 14 residues. CDR3 DNA: TGTGCCAGCACTAGGGGTGGGTCATACGCTGAAGCTTTCTTT. It specifies CASTRGGSYAEAFF.

In this sample, this clonotype turned up a few times. CDR3 coding DNA: TGCGCCAGCAGCTCTAGCGGGGGGGGAGATACGCAGTATTTT. It translates to CASSSSGGGDTQYF. The rearrangement uses TRBV5-1 and TRBJ2-3, with 12 bases aligning to TRBD2. The CDR3 has 14 residues. V dropped 3 bases and J dropped 5; count of bases not matched to a gene: 1. Germline V lookup: CDR1 SGHRS, CDR2 YFSETQ. The whole variable domain, filled in from reference TRBV5-1 and TRBJ2-3, reads KAGVTQTPRYLIKTRGQQVTLSCSPISGHRSVSWYQQTPGQGLQFLFEYFSETQRNKGNFPGRFSGRQFSNSRSEMNVSTLELGDSALYLCASSSSGGGDTQYFGPGTRLTVL.

This clonotype was seen repeatedly, ten times or more. This chain connects TRBV7-2 to TRBJ2-4; TRBD2 matches 12 bases. Trimming at V came to 2 bases and at J to 7 bases, leaving 3 bases not matched to a gene. Germline V lookup: CDR1 SGHTA, CDR2 FQGNSA. This CDR3 region has 15 residues. In nucleotides, the CDR3 is TGTGCCAGCAGCTTAACTAGCGGGGGGAGGAACATTCAGTACTTC. Its protein product is CASSLTSGGRNIQYF.

This clonotype was detected only a few times. This chain links TRBV7-2 with TRBJ1-2; TRBD1 matches 10 bases. Germline V lookup: CDR1 SGHTA, CDR2 FQGNSA. There are 13 residues in the CDR3. The trim removed 10 bases at V and 5 bases at J, leaving 7 bases unmatched. This CDR3 reads CATKDRGIYGYTF. The CDR3 nucleotides are TGTGCCACCAAGGACAGGGGGATTTATGGCTACACCTTC.

V gene TRBV29-1 combines with J gene TRBJ2-3; D not resolved. V gave up 4 bases and J gave up 4 bases, with 21 bases separating them. CDR1 and CDR2 from the germline V gene are SQVTM and ANQGSEA. The CDR3 extends over 16 amino acids. The chain's CDR3 is CSVGRILGSVADTQYF. CDR3 sequence (DNA): TGCAGCGTTGGCCGTATTTTGGGGTCTGTTGCAGATACGCAGTATTTT.

This clonotype was detected a few times. CDR3 region: CASSPRPRSGANVLTF. The CDR3 DNA is TGTGCCAGCAGTCCCCGACCGCGCTCTGGGGCCAACGTCCTGACTTTC. The rearrangement joins TRBV27 to TRBJ2-6; D remains unclear. The V gene's germline CDR1 is MNHEY and CDR2 SMNVEV (reference sequence). Trimming removed 5 bases from V and 0 bases from J, with 11 bases in between. This CDR3 has 16 amino acids. Full variable domain (missing parts from reference TRBV27 and TRBJ2-6): EAQVTQNPRYLITVTGKKLTVTCSQNMNHEYMSWYRQDPGLGLRQIYYSMNVEVTDKGDVPEGYKVSRKEKRNFPLILESPSPNQTSLYFCASSPRPRSGANVLTFGAGSRLTVL.

The table lists this clonotype with many counts. The gene calls are TRBV27 and TRBJ1-4; D might be TRBD1 (6 bases). The CDR3 has 15 amino acids. V was pared by 6 bases and J by 1 base, with 12 bases between. Germline V CDR1 and CDR2: MNHEY, SMNVEV (reference sequence). CDR3 region: CASRPRTVTNEKLFF. The CDR3 DNA reads as TGTGCCAGCAGGCCCCGGACAGTAACTAATGAAAAACTGTTTTTT. The complete variable domain, with remaining parts taken from reference TRBV27 and TRBJ1-4, reads EAQVTQNPRYLITVTGKKLTVTCSQNMNHEYMSWYRQDPGLGLRQIYYSMNVEVTDKGDVPEGYKVSRKEKRNFPLILESPSPNQTSLYFCASRPRTVTNEKLFFGSGTQLSVL.

A few counts support this clonotype. The rearrangement uses TRBV7-9 and TRBJ2-3; a possible D gene is TRBD2 (5 bases). Trimming stripped 5 bases from V and 0 bases from J, with 15 bases between. This CDR3 has 16 amino acids. Germline CDR1 SEHNR, CDR2 FQNEAQ (reference sequence). For the CDR3, the DNA is TGTGCCAGCAGCCCCTCTGGACTTTCTAGCACAGATACGCAGTATTTT. Amino acids: CASSPSGLSSTDTQYF.

This clonotype was seen only a few times. The chain recombines TRBV5-1 with TRBJ1-4; TRBD1 matches 9 bases. The length of the CDR3 is 15 residues. Trimming at V came to 2 bases and at J to 8 bases, leaving 7 bases not matched to a gene. CDR1 SGHRS and CDR2 YFSETQ come from the germline V gene. CDR3 nucleotides: TGCGCCAGCAGCTTTTCGACAGGGGGACGGGAAAAACTGTTTTTT. Amino acid sequence: CASSFSTGGREKLFF. Complete variable domain (other parts from reference TRBV5-1 and TRBJ1-4): KAGVTQTPRYLIKTRGQQVTLSCSPISGHRSVSWYQQTPGQGLQFLFEYFSETQRNKGNFPGRFSGRQFSNSRSEMNVSTLELGDSALYLCASSFSTGGREKLFFGSGTQLSVL.

The chain employs TRBV20-1 and TRBJ2-7, with a tentative D call TRBD2 (5 bases). In germline, CDR1 is DFQATT, CDR2 SNEGSKA (reference sequence). V was trimmed by 2 bases and J by 5 bases, leaving 19 bases between them. The CDR3 runs to 15 residues. The CDR3 bases are TGCAGTGCTAGACCACTTCGGGGTGTCCTGAACGAGCAGTACTTC. It specifies CSARPLRGVLNEQYF.

This chain links TRBV19 with TRBJ1-3; no reliable D call. Per germline, CDR1 LNHDA and CDR2 SQIVND (reference sequence). Trimming removed 6 bases from V and 0 bases from J, with 12 bases in between. CDR3 length equals 15 residues. CDR3 DNA sequence: TGTGCCAGTAGCGCTTCGAGGAGCTCTGGAAACACCATATATTTT. Translation: CASSASRSSGNTIYF.

This clonotype showed up just a few times. This chain uses TRBV19 with TRBJ1-2, with a weak D call TRBD1 (6 bases). The V gene lost 6 bases and the J gene lost 8 bases, with 13 bases spanning the gap. From germline, CDR1 is LNHDA and CDR2 SQIVND (reference sequence). The CDR3 runs 12 residues. The CDR3 DNA is TGTGCCAGTAGCCCAGGGGTGTGGGGCTACACCTTC. Its protein product is CASSPGVWGYTF.

This sequence joins TRBV12-3 or TRBV12-4 and TRBJ2-2, with 7 nucleotides matching TRBD1. V lost 6 bases and J lost 4; bases outside the gene matches: 5. CDR3 length equals 14 residues. The CDR3 spells CASRRQGITGELFF. In DNA form, the CDR3 reads TGTGCCAGCAGAAGACAGGGAATCACCGGGGAGCTGTTTTTT.

This clonotype has only a few counts. The chain couples TRBV7-2 to TRBJ2-6; D is unresolved. V gave up 1 base and J gave up 0 bases, with 4 bases separating them. This CDR3 is built from 15 residues. The germline CDR1 and CDR2 sequences are SGHTA and FQGNSA. CDR3 DNA: TGTGCCAGCAGCTTAGTTGGCTCTGGGGCCAACGTCCTGACTTTC. It yields the protein CASSLVGSGANVLTF.

This clonotype showed up many times. This CDR3 is CASSQVMVDEAFF. The CDR3 region has the DNA TGCGCCAGCAGCCAAGTAATGGTAGATGAAGCTTTCTTT. The genes are TRBV4-1 and TRBJ1-1; D gene uncertain. Between the trimmed V and J ends, which lost 1 base and 7 bases, there was a span of 10 bases. Germline loops: CDR1 MGHRA, CDR2 YSYEKL. This CDR3 is built from 13 residues.

This clonotype was observed at least ten times. The V gene is TRBV29-1, the J gene TRBJ2-7; TRBD2 agrees at 10 bases. There are 15 residues in the CDR3. Germline V CDR1 and CDR2: SQVTM, ANQGSEA. J gave up 3 bases and V 0 bases, and 5 bases lay outside the gene matches. This CDR3 reads CSVEEVAGGRYEQYF. The CDR3 nucleotides read TGCAGCGTTGAAGAGGTAGCGGGGGGCCGCTACGAGCAGTACTTC.

About this clonotype itself: A clone one base away is much larger, so this may be a read error. This chain connects TRBV27 to TRBJ2-5; no clear D gene. The ends were cut back, 5 bases at V and 5 bases at J, with 18 bases in the middle. Germline-derived CDR1 and CDR2 are MNHEY and SMNVEV (reference sequence). This CDR3 has 15 residues. Here the CDR3 reads CASSVHGLRRETQYF. The CDR3, as DNA: TGTGCCAGCAGTGTACACGGGCTCCGTCGTGAGACCCAGTACTTC.

This clonotype came up a few times. The V and J genes are TRBV20-1 and TRBJ2-7; tentative D call: TRBD2 (5 bases). Germline values: CDR1 DFQATT, CDR2 SNEGSKA (reference sequence). The CDR3 has 13 amino acids. Trimming removed 3 bases from V and 3 bases from J, with 12 bases in between. The CDR3 protein is CSASLPGVYEQYF. CDR3 coding DNA: TGCAGTGCTAGCCTGCCCGGGGTCTACGAGCAGTACTTC.

The DNA of the CDR3 is TGCGCCAGCAGCCACGGACTAGCGGGGGCCATATCTATCTACGAGCAGTACTTC. As protein: CASSHGLAGAISIYEQYF. The gene calls are TRBV5-1 and TRBJ2-7, with 13 bases identical to TRBD2. Germline CDR1 and CDR2: SGHRS and YFSETQ. The CDR3 loop spans 18 amino acids. J lost 3 bases, V lost 4 bases, and 13 bases had no gene match.

This clonotype was found a few times. The chain employs TRBV20-1 and TRBJ1-1; tentatively, D is TRBD1 (5 bases). The V gene's germline CDR1 is DFQATT and CDR2 SNEGSKA (reference sequence). The CDR3 loop spans 17 amino acids. The DNA for the CDR3 is TGCAGCGCTTTGGGGACGGACCGAAGCCGATGGAACACTGAAGCTTTCTTT. The encoded protein is CSALGTDRSRWNTEAFF.

The chain has TRBV4-3 and TRBJ2-7; the D is unclear. The CDR3 contains 14 residues. The V and J ends lost 0 bases and 4 bases respectively, with 10 bases between them. CDR1 and CDR2 from the germline V gene are LGHNA and YSLEER. In DNA form, the CDR3 reads TGCGCCAGCAGCCAAGAGAACAGTGCGTACGAGCAGTACTTC. Its translation is CASSQENSAYEQYF.